One TCR beta chain is described in this entry. This sample stems from a study of blood T cell repertoires in COVID-19. TCRdb keeps only in-frame clones here, not all; method: immunoSEQ multiplex PCR. The sample has roughly 220,000 clones, roughly 80% seen once. Germline V gene lookup returns CDR1 SGHTA and CDR2 FQGNSA. Trimming removed 5 bases from V and 0 bases from J, with 10 bases in between. The CDR3 has 15 residues. The receptor's source is a middle-aged woman with acute COVID-19. The sequenced sample consisted of PBMCs or T cells enriched from blood (not recorded which). The chain combines TRBV7-2 with TRBJ1-4; no clear D gene. CDR3 protein: CASSQTSSTNEKLFF. In DNA, the CDR3 is TGTGCCAGCAGCCAGACATCTTCAACTAATGAAAAACTGTTTTTT.